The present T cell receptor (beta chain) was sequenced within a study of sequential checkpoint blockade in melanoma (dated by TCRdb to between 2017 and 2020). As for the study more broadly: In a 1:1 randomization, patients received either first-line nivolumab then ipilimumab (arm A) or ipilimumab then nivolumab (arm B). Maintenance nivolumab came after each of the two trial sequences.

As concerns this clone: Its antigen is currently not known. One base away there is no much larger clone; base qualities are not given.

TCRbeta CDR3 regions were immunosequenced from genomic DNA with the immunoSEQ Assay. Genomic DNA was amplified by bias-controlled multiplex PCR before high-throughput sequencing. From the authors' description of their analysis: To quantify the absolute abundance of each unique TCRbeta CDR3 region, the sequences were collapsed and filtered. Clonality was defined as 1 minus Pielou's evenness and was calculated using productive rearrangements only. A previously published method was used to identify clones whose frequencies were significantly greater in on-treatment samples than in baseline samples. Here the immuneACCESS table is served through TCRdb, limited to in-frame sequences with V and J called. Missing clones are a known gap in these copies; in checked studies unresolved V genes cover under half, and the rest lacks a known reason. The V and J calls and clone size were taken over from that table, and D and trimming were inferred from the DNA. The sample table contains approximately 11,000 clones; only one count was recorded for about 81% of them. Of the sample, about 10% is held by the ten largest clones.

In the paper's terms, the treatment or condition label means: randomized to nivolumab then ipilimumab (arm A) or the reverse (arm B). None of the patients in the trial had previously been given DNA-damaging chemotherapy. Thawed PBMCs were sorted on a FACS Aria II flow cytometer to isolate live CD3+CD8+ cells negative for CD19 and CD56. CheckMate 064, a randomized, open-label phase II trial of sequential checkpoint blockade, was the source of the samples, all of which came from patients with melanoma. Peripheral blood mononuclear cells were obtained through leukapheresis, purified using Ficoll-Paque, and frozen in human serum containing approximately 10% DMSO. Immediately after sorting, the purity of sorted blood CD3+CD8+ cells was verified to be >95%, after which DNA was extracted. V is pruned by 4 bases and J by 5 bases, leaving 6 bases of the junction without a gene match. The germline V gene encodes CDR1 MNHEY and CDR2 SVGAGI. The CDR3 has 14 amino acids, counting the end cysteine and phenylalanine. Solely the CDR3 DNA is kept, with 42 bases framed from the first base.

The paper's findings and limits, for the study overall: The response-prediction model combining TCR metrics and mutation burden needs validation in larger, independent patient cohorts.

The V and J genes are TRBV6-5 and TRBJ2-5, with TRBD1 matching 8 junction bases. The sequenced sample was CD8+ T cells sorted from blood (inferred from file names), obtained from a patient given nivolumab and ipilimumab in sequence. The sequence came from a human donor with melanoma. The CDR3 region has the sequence CASSWTGSGETQYF. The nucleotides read TGTGCCAGCAGTTGGACAGGGAGTGGGGAGACCCAGTACTTC.